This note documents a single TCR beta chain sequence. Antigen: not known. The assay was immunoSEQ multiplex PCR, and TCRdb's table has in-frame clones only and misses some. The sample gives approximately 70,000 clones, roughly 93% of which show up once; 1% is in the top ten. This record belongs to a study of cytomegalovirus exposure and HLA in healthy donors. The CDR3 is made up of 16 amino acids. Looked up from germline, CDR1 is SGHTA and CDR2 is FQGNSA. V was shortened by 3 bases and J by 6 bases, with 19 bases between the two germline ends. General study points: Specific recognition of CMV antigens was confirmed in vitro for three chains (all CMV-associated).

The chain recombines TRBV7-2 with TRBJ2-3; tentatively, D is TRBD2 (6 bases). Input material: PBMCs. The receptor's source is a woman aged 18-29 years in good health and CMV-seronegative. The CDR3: CASSLAGTSTQDTQYF. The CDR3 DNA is TGTGCCAGCAGCTTGGCCGGGACTTCCACTCAGGATACGCAGTATTTT.